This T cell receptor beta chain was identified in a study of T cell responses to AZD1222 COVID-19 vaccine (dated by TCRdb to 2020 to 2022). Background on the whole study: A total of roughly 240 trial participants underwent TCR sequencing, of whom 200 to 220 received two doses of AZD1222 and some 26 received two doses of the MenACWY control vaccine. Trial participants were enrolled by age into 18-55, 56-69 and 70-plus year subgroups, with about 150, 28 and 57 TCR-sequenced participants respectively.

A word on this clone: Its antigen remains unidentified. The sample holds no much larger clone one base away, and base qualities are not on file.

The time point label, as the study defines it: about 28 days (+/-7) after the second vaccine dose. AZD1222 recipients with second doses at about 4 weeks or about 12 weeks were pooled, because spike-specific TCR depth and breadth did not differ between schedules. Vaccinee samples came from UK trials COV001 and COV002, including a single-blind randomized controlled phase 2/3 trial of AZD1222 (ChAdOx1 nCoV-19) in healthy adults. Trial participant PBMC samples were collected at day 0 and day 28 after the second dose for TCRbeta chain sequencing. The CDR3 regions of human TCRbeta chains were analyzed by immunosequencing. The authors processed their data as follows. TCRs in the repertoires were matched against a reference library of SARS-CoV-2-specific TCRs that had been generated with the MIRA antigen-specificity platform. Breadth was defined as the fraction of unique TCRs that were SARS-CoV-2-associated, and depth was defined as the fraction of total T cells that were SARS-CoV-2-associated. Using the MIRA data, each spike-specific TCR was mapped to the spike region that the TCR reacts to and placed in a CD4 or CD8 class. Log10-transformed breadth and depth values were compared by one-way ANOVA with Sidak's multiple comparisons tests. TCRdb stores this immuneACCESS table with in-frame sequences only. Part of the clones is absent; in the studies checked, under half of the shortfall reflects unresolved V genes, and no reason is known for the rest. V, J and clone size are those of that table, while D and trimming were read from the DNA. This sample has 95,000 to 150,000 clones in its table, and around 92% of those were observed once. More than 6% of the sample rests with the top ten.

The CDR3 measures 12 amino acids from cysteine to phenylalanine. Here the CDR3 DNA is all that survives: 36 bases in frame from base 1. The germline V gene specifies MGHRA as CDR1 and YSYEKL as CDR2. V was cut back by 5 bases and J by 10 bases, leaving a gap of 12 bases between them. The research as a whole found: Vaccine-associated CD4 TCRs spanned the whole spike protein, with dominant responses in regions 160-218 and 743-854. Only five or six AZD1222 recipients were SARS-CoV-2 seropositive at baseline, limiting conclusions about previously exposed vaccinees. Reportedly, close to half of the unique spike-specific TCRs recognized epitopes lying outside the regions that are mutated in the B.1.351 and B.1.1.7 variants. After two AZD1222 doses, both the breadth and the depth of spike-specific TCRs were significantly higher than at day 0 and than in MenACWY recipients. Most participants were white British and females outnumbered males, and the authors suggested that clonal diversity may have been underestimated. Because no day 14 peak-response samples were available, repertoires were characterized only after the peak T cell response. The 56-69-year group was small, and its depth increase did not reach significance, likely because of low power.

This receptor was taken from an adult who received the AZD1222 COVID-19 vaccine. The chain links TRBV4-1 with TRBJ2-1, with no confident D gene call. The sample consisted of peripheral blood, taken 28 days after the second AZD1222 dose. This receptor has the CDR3 CASSNAAAEQFF. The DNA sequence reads TGCGCCAGCAGCAACGCGGCGGCAGAGCAGTTCTTC.